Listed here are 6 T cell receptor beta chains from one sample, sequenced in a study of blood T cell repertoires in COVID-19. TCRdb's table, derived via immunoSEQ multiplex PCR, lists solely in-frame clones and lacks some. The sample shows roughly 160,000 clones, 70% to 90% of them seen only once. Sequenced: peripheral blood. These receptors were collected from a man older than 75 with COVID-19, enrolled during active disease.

The CDR3 sequence: CASSQRGQGDEQYF. The CDR3 DNA reads TGTGCCAGCAGCCAACGGGGACAGGGGGACGAGCAGTACTTC. This sequence joins TRBV3-1 (or the pseudogene TRBV3-2) and TRBJ2-7; 11 bases are shared with TRBD1. Germline trimming cut 2 bases from V and 5 bases from J; bases unmatched to any gene: 2. The CDR3 consists of 14 residues. The germline CDR1 and CDR2 sequences are LGHDT and YNNKEL (reference sequence).

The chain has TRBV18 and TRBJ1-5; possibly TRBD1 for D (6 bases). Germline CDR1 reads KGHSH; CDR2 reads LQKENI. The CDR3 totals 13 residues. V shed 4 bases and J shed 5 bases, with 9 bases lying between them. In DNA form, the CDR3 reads TGTGCCAGCTCACGGGGGCTCGATCAGCCCCAGCATTTT. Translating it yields CASSRGLDQPQHF.

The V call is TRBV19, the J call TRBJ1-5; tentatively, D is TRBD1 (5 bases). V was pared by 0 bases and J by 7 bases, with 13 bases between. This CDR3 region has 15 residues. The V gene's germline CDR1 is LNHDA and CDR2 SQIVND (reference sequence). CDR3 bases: TGTGCCAGTAGTATAGATCCGCAGGGTGGACAGCCCCAGCATTTT. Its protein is CASSIDPQGGQPQHF.

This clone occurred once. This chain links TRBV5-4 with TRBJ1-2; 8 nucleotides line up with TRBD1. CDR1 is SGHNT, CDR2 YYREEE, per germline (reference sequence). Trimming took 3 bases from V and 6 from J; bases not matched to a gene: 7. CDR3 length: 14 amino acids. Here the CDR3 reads CASSYLDRENGYTF. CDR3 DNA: TGTGCCAGCAGCTATCTGGACAGGGAGAATGGCTACACCTTC. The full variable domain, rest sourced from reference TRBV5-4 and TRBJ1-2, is ETGVTQSPTHLIKTRGQQVTLRCSSQSGHNTVSWYQQALGQGPQFIFQYYREEENGRGNFPPRFSGLQFPNYSSELNVNALELDDSALYLCASSYLDRENGYTFGSGTRLTVV.

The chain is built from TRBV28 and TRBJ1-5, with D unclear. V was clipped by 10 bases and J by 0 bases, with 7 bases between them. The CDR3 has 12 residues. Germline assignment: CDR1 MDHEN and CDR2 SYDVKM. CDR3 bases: TGTGCCACCCTAAGTAGCAATCAGCCCCAGCATTTT. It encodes CATLSSNQPQHF.

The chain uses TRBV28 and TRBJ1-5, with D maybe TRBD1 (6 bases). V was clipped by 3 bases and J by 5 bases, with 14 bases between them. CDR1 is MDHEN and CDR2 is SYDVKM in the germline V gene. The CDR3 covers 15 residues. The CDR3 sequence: CASSLGGGLYQPQHF. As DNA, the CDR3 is TGTGCCAGCAGTTTGGGCGGGGGCCTATATCAGCCCCAGCATTTT.